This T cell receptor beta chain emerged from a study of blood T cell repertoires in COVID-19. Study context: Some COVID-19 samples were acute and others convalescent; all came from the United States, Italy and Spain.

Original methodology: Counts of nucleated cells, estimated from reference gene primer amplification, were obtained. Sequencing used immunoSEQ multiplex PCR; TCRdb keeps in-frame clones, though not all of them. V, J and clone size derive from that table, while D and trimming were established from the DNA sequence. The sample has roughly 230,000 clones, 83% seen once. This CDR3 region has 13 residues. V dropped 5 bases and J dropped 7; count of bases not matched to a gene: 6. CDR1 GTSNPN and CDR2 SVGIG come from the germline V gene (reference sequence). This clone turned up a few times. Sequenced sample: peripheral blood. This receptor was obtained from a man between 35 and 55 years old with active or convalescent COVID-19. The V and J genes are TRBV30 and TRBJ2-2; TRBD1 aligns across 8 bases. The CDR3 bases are TGTGCCTGGGCCGGACAGGGCCACGGGGAGCTGTTTTTT. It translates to CAWAGQGHGELFF.